The 27 T cell receptor beta chains presented below share a single source sample, sequenced in a study of blood T cells in healthy people across ages. Combining a sample-barcoded 5' primer with a J-beta primer mix, a second PCR ran for roughly 6 to 11 cycles. From the 5' RACE reads, TCRdb called clonotypes with MiXCR, one entry per CDR3 protein. The sample has 590,000 or so distinct CDR3 sequences; approximately 30% are singletons. Sequenced sample: blood. These receptors were obtained from an elderly woman in good health.

There are many counts of this clonotype. This chain joins TRBV12-3 or TRBV12-4 and TRBJ2-3, with 9 positions matching TRBD1. With 6 bases clipped from V and 1 base from J, the junction kept 17 bases outside the gene matches. The CDR3 totals 19 residues. CDR3 nucleotide sequence: TGTGCCAGCAGCCCCGGGACAGGGAGCTGGAGTGAACGCACAGATACGCAGTATTTT. Protein: CASSPGTGSWSERTDTQYF.

This clonotype has only one observation. A much larger clone lies a single base off, so this may be a read error. V and J are TRBV10-3 and TRBJ1-1; D is unresolved. The length of the CDR3 is 14 residues. Germline CDR1 ENHRY, CDR2 SYGVKD. The CDR3 coding sequence is TGTGCCATCCCGGATAAGGAATTGAACACTGGAGCTTTCTTT. This gives the protein CAIPDKELNTGAFF.

There are a few counts of this clonotype. This rearrangement joins TRBV5-6 to TRBJ1-2; D is perhaps TRBD1 (5 bases). The CDR3 extends over 16 amino acids. The V end was cut by 4 bases, the J end by 0 bases, with 16 bases between. In germline, CDR1 is SGHDT, CDR2 YYEEEE. CDR3 sequence: CASSTETGAANYGYTF. The CDR3 DNA follows: TGTGCCAGCAGCACCGAGACCGGGGCAGCTAACTATGGCTACACCTTC.

This clonotype was seen repeatedly, ten times or more. The V gene is TRBV5-6, the J gene TRBJ2-1; D is unclear. This CDR3 region has 13 residues. Trimming cost V 5 bases and J 7 bases, with 13 bases left between them. Germline V lookup: CDR1 SGHDT, CDR2 YYEEEE. The CDR3 is CASSTHLLNEQFF. The CDR3, as DNA: TGTGCCAGCAGTACCCACCTGCTTAATGAGCAGTTCTTC.

This rearrangement joins TRBV7-2 to TRBJ2-1; no reliable D call. This CDR3 has 13 amino acids. CDR1 SGHTA and CDR2 FQGNSA come from the germline V gene. The ends were cut back, 4 bases at V and 10 bases at J, with 14 bases in the middle. Here the CDR3 reads CASSYIGRREQFF. The CDR3 nucleotides read TGTGCCAGCAGCTATATAGGTCGGCGGGAGCAGTTCTTC.

In regard to this clonotype: This may come from a read error, since a much larger clone is one base off. This rearrangement joins TRBV24-1 to TRBJ2-1; TRBD2 matches at 12 bases. This CDR3 spans 16 amino acids. Germline V gene lookup returns CDR1 KGHDR and CDR2 SFDVKD. V gave up 9 bases and J gave up 10 bases; unmatched junction bases: 15. For the CDR3, the DNA is TGTGCCACCGCTTCTAGCGGGGGGGCTCTGTTGAAAGAGCAGTTCTTC. This translates into CATASSGGALLKEQFF.

On this clonotype itself: This sequence may be a read error, since a much larger clone differs from it by one base. As the CDR3 is not closed by the conserved phenylalanine or tryptophan, this likely results from a read error. The V gene is TRBV25-1, the J gene TRBJ2-1; D unresolved. V was clipped by 3 bases and J by 5 bases, with 11 bases between them. CDR3 size: 14 residues. Germline assignment: CDR1 MGHDK and CDR2 SYGVNS. CDR3 amino acids: CASSESWGDNEQFC. Here the CDR3 DNA reads TGTGCCAGCAGTGAGTCCTGGGGTGACAATGAGCAGTTCTGC.

The gene calls are TRBV12-3 or TRBV12-4 and TRBJ2-1; 14 nucleotides agree with TRBD2. The CDR3 totals 16 residues. Trimming cost V 3 bases and J 7 bases; bases outside gene matches: 5. CDR3 protein: CASSLMGLAGANEQFF. CDR3 sequence (DNA): TGTGCCAGCAGTTTGATGGGACTAGCGGGAGCAAATGAGCAGTTCTTC.

This clonotype was recorded at least ten times. The chain joins TRBV5-6 to TRBJ2-7; 10 positions match TRBD2. The CDR3 has 15 amino acids. Germline V gene data show CDR1 as SGHDT and CDR2 as YYEEEE. V trimming: 2 bases; J trimming: 7 bases; junction bases outside the gene matches: 9. As DNA, the CDR3 is TGTGCCAGCAGCTTTGGGACTAGCGTTTATCGGGAGCAGTACTTC. It codes for CASSFGTSVYREQYF.

This clonotype was counted ten times or more. The chain is built from TRBV7-9 and TRBJ2-3; 8 bases line up with TRBD2. The CDR3 loop spans 14 amino acids. Trimming cost V 2 bases and J 6 bases; bases outside gene matches: 4. The germline V gene encodes CDR1 SEHNR and CDR2 FQNEAQ (reference sequence). The CDR3 nucleotides read TGTGCCAGCAGCTTATGGAGACTAGCGGATACGCAGTATTTT. Residues: CASSLWRLADTQYF.

Concerning this clonotype itself: One end of the junction does not line up with germline, which may come from a read error. The chain joins TRBV10-3 to TRBJ2-1, with a possible D match to TRBD2 (6 bases). CDR3 length equals 15 residues. CDR1 is ENHRY, CDR2 SYGVKD, per germline. CDR3 residues: CATSEADYFYNEQFF. The CDR3 DNA is TGTGCCACCAGTGAGGCGGACTATTTCTACAATGAGCAGTTCTTC.

This clonotype was counted between two and nine times. This chain connects TRBV6-6 to TRBJ2-7, with D perhaps matching TRBD1 or TRBD2 (5 bases each). V was trimmed by 2 bases and J by 3 bases, leaving 11 bases between them. The length of the CDR3 is 14 residues. Germline V gives CDR1 MNHNY, CDR2 SVGAGI (reference sequence). CDR3 DNA: TGTGCCAGCAGTTACAGGGACGGAGACTACGAGCAGTACTTC. Protein product: CASSYRDGDYEQYF.

This clonotype was seen ten or more times. The chain couples TRBV12-3 or TRBV12-4 to TRBJ1-2, with D perhaps matching TRBD1 (6 bases). The CDR3 length is 16 residues. V was shortened by 6 bases and J by 0 bases, with 17 bases between the two germline ends. The CDR3 here is CASSRGHLRTNYGYTF. As DNA, the CDR3 is TGTGCCAGCAGCAGGGGACACTTGAGGACTAACTATGGCTACACCTTC.

Note on this clonotype: A much larger clone sits a single nucleotide away, making a read error possible. This chain connects TRBV2 to TRBJ2-1; 7 nucleotides align to TRBD2. Germline V gene data show CDR1 as SNHLY and CDR2 as FYNNEI. This CDR3 has 13 amino acids. In nucleotides, the CDR3 is TGTGCCAGCAGGGAAGCCCCGCGGGGGGAGCAGTTCTTC. Translation gives CASREAPRGEQFF.

The chain couples TRBV7-2 to TRBJ2-5; no reliable D call. Near its end, the DNA agrees better with TRBJ2-7, so the J call may be wrong. The CDR3 loop spans 12 amino acids. CDR1 and CDR2 (germline): SGHTA, FQGNSA. The CDR3 DNA reads TGTGCCAGCAGCGTAAGGATATCCGAGCAGTACTTC. Protein sequence: CASSVRISEQYF.

The V gene is TRBV5-1, the J gene TRBJ2-7; TRBD2 matches at 13 bases. The CDR3 is made up of 14 amino acids. Trimming cost V 4 bases and J 9 bases; bases outside gene matches: 7. The germline gives CDR1 SGHRS, CDR2 YFSETQ. As DNA, the CDR3 is TGCGCCAGCAGCGGGGGACTAGCGGGGTATCGGCAGTACTTC. Translated: CASSGGLAGYRQYF. Using reference TRBV5-1 and TRBJ2-7 for the parts outside the CDR3, the full variable domain is KAGVTQTPRYLIKTRGQQVTLSCSPISGHRSVSWYQQTPGQGLQFLFEYFSETQRNKGNFPGRFSGRQFSNSRSEMNVSTLELGDSALYLCASSGGLAGYRQYFGPGTRLTVT.

This clonotype was observed many times. J is TRBJ1-5 and V is TRBV6-5; D unclear. This CDR3 has 15 amino acids. Trimming removed 4 bases at V and 6 bases at J, with 16 bases between. The V gene's germline CDR1 is MNHEY and CDR2 SVGAGI. In nucleotides, the CDR3 is TGTGCCAGCAGTTCCCGCGGCGTTGAGGGTCAGCCCCAGCATTTT. Amino acids: CASSSRGVEGQPQHF.

This clonotype occurred many times. The J gene is TRBJ2-5, the V gene TRBV6-6, with 8 positions matching TRBD2. From germline, CDR1 is MNHNY and CDR2 SVGAGI (reference sequence). V was pared by 5 bases and J by 5 bases, with 16 bases of the junction left unmatched. CDR3 length: 17 residues. CDR3 nucleotide sequence: TGTGCCAGCAGTGCTTCTTGGCGGGGGGCCCAGCCGGAGACCCAGTACTTC. This encodes CASSASWRGAQPETQYF.

This chain uses TRBV29-1 with TRBJ2-3; 10 bases are shared with TRBD2. This CDR3 comprises 14 residues. J gave up 5 bases and V 3 bases, and 5 bases lay outside the gene matches. Germline V CDR1 and CDR2: SQVTM, ANQGSEA. The chain's CDR3 is CSVDASGGIDTQYF. DNA of the CDR3: TGCAGCGTTGACGCTAGCGGGGGTATAGATACGCAGTATTTT.

This clonotype was seen ten or more times. DNA of the CDR3: TGCGCCAGCAGCCTAGGGACCCATGAGGGCAGTGAGCAGTTCTTC. It yields the protein CASSLGTHEGSEQFF. The genes are TRBV4-3 and TRBJ2-1; either TRBD1 or TRBD2 may supply D (5 bases each). V was pared by 4 bases and J by 9 bases, with 19 bases between. Germline V gene data show CDR1 as LGHNA and CDR2 as YSLEER. The CDR3 is 15 residues long.

The chain recombines TRBV5-1 with TRBJ2-1; 10 bases are shared with TRBD1. Trimming took 1 base from V and 10 from J; bases not matched to a gene: 5. CDR3 length: 14 residues. CDR1 and CDR2 from the germline V gene are SGHRS and YFSETQ. The CDR3 DNA reads TGCGCCAGCAGCTTGTGGACAGGGGGAAACGAGCAGTTCTTC. Translation: CASSLWTGGNEQFF.

This clonotype has a count of ten or more. J is TRBJ2-3 and V is TRBV6-5, with D perhaps matching TRBD2 (6 bases). The CDR3 has 14 residues. Germline CDR1 is MNHEY and CDR2 is SVGAGI. Trimming stripped 5 bases from V and 6 bases from J, with 15 bases between. The CDR3: CASSAPRRGDTQYF. CDR3 DNA: TGTGCCAGCAGTGCGCCCCGCCGGGGGGATACGCAGTATTTT.

This clonotype was observed at least ten times. The V gene is TRBV5-1, the J gene TRBJ1-4, with D tentatively TRBD1 (6 bases). This CDR3 has 14 residues. V was pared by 0 bases and J by 7 bases, with 10 bases between. Germline CDR1 SGHRS, CDR2 YFSETQ. This CDR3 reads CASSLEGVIEKLFF. In DNA form, the CDR3 reads TGCGCCAGCAGCTTGGAGGGGGTAATTGAAAAACTGTTTTTT.

The table lists this clonotype with many counts. This chain connects TRBV6-5 to TRBJ2-1, with TRBD1 matching over 8 bases. J lost 7 bases, V lost 2 bases, and 4 bases had no gene match. The germline V gene has CDR1 MNHEY and CDR2 SVGAGI. The CDR3 contains 14 residues. The CDR3 DNA sequence: TGTGCCAGCAGTTACGGTAGGACAGGGAATGAGCAGTTCTTC. Its protein is CASSYGRTGNEQFF.

This clonotype was counted ten times or more. The V call is TRBV5-1, the J call TRBJ2-7; D gene ambiguous. V lost 1 base and J lost 2, with 13 bases in between. CDR1 and CDR2 (germline): SGHRS, YFSETQ. There are 15 residues in the CDR3. In nucleotides, the CDR3 is TGCGCCAGCAGCTTGAGCCACCTGACAACCTACGAGCAGTACTTC. The encoded protein is CASSLSHLTTYEQYF.

Points on this clonotype: One junction end does not reproduce the germline sequence, and a read error may be involved. The chain employs TRBV14 and TRBJ2-3; weak D call: TRBD1 (5 bases). The CDR3 has 16 residues. CDR1 and CDR2 from the germline V gene are SGHDN and FVKESK. In DNA form, the CDR3 reads TGTGCCAGCAGCCAAGCGCTAGGGGTTAGCACAGATACGCGGTATTTT. It translates to CASSQALGVSTDTRYF. Filled out from reference TRBV14 and TRBJ2-3, the complete variable domain reads EAGVTQFPSHSVIEKGQTVTLRCDPISGHDNLYWYRRVMGKEIKFLLHFVKESKQDESGMPNNRFLAERTGGTYSTLKVQPAELEDSGVYFCASSQALGVSTDTRYFGPGTRLTVL.

This clonotype was detected ten times or more. The gene calls are TRBV6-5 and TRBJ1-6, with 10 bases aligning to TRBD1. Germline V CDR1 and CDR2: MNHEY, SVGAGI. J gave up 9 bases and V 2 bases, and 4 bases lay outside the gene matches. The CDR3 length is 15 residues. The CDR3 is CASSYDGQGVSPLHF. The DNA of the CDR3 is TGTGCCAGCAGTTACGATGGACAGGGGGTTTCACCCCTCCACTTT.